Listed below are T cell receptor beta chains from one sample, sequenced in a study of cytomegalovirus exposure and HLA in healthy donors. Some clones are missing from TCRdb's copy, which holds only in-frame ones; the method was immunoSEQ multiplex PCR. The sample lists some 150,000 clones, roughly 82% occurring once. Material for sequencing was PBMCs. These receptors were obtained from a man between 18 and 29 years old in good health and CMV-seropositive. Both conserved end residues are part of each CDR3. Where a row states a size, it is once, few, many or the class of an expanded clone; other rows omit it.

NA,TRBV14,TRBJ2-2,CASTHQLTGELFF
once,TRBV28,TRBJ2-1,CASSLGQGGNEQFF
NA,TRBV19,TRBJ2-1,CASGIAGGDEQFF
NA,TRBV6-1,TRBJ2-5,CASSEWRGQGASETQYF
NA,TRBV6-4,TRBJ2-2,CASSDSSRAGAGELFF
few,TRBV2,TRBJ1-5,CASSDQNQPQHF
NA,TRBV5-1,TRBJ1-5,CASSLTGSSNQPQHF
few,TRBV27,TRBJ1-1,CASSLWGPRGDLNTEAFF
few,TRBV10-3,TRBJ2-4,CAISDRGIAKNIQYF
NA,TRBV15,TRBJ2-7,CATSSGTGAAEQYF
NA,TRBV28,TRBJ2-7,CAIRTGVGYEQYF
NA,TRBV5-4,TRBJ2-5,CASSFPERLAEETQYF
NA,TRBV29-1,TRBJ2-1,CSVGAQGFIYNEQFF
NA,TRBV6-1,NA,CASSEGVDGASGTVEQYF
NA,TRBV28,TRBJ1-2,CASSPWQLGRGPSGYTF
few,TRBV6-1,TRBJ2-1,CASSESGTGGNEQFF
NA,TRBV5-1,TRBJ2-7,CASSLELIYEQYF
NA,TRBV15,TRBJ1-4,CATGEGTENEKLFF
once,TRBV6-1,TRBJ1-6,CASSERGSSPLHF
once,TRBV7-3,TRBJ2-7,CASSPLQGSTYEQYF
NA,TRBV7-9,TRBJ2-3,CASSSTTKGQPITDTQYF
NA,TRBV4-1,TRBJ2-3,CASSPRGRETSDTQYF
few,TRBV28,TRBJ2-7,CASSSTVRRYEQYF
once,TRBV6-5,TRBJ1-5,CASSWDRGHQPQHF
NA,TRBV7-9,TRBJ1-2,CASSLGGGYTF
NA,TRBV29-1,TRBJ2-1,CSGTGANEQFF
few,TRBV7-9,TRBJ2-1,CASRSLAGYNEQFF
NA,TRBV7-9,TRBJ2-1,CASSPRTGLTYNEQFF
NA,TRBV12-5,TRBJ2-7,CASGILGLAVTYEQYF
NA,TRBV27,TRBJ1-5,CASRPRGSFNQPQHF
few,TRBV27,TRBJ2-1,CASSYPSGGLAGGPLFYNEQFF
NA,TRBV28,TRBJ1-5,CASSLQGLPQHF
NA,TRBV12-5,TRBJ2-1,CASGPPVSGRSLNEQFF
few,TRBV6-6,TRBJ2-5,CASSYFRGTEGETQYF
NA,TRBV9,TRBJ2-5,CASSREQGWGETQYF
NA,TRBV2,TRBJ2-6,CASRADIAGANVLTF
few,TRBV5-8,TRBJ1-1,CASSFRDRDLWTEAFF
NA,TRBV7-2,TRBJ2-4,CANPGLGGKNIQYF
NA,TRBV5-1,TRBJ1-2,CASSPYRTDNGYTF
NA,TRBV6-5,TRBJ2-2,CASRPSGSRGELFF
NA,TRBV28,TRBJ1-1,CASSLERVNTEAFF
NA,TRBV28,TRBJ2-7,CASRSGTGAFYEQYF
NA,TRBV28,TRBJ2-3,CASSFRDTQYF
NA,TRBV6-6,TRBJ1-2,CASRSKLTNYGYTF
many,TRBV5-6,TRBJ2-7,CASSPREIPYEQYF
few,TRBV7-9,TRBJ2-3,CASSFRLAGPTDTQYF
NA,TRBV2,TRBJ2-7,CASRGQPGQGDYEQYF
NA,TRBV28,TRBJ2-7,CASSPPGLAGEQYF
NA,TRBV2,TRBJ2-7,CASKLGQGNEQYF
NA,TRBV4-2,TRBJ2-3,CASSQEKVSGSRPDTQYF
NA,TRBV27,TRBJ2-2,CASKPGENTGELFF
NA,TRBV18,TRBJ1-4,CASSLLGGNEKLFF
NA,TRBV6-1,TRBJ1-5,CASSESGLNQPQHF
NA,TRBV9,TRBJ1-5,CASSVGTGYDSQHF
NA,TRBV10-3,TRBJ1-2,CAISESRDGYTF